One sample yielded the 2 T cell receptor beta chains listed below, sequenced in a study of T cells in Graves' hyperthyroidism and ophthalmopathy. Amplified regions were TCR beta CDR3 sequences from RNA transcripts. An initial round of RT-PCR targeting the TCR CDR3 relied on the HTBI primer set. Via MiXCR, TCRdb re-called the multiplex PCR reads, giving one row per CDR3 protein. The sample includes some 320,000 distinct CDR3 sequences, about an eighth of them seen just once. The material sequenced was blood. These receptors all stem from a woman aged 40 to 50 with Graves' ophthalmopathy.

This clonotype was counted many times. The J gene is TRBJ1-1, the V gene TRBV7-2; D unclear. Trimming took off 5 bases at V and 6 bases at J, with 13 bases between the two ends. There are 13 residues in the CDR3. The V gene's germline CDR1 is SGHTA and CDR2 FQGNSA. The DNA for the CDR3 is TGTGCCAGCAGCCCACCCGGTGGGTCTGAAGCTTTCTTT. Its translation is CASSPPGGSEAFF.

Many counts were recorded for this clonotype. This sequence joins TRBV20-1 and TRBJ1-1, with 8 bases identical to TRBD1. This CDR3 contains 18 residues. Trimming took 2 bases from V and 2 from J; bases not matched to a gene: 16. The germline gives CDR1 DFQATT, CDR2 SNEGSKA (reference sequence). Here the CDR3 reads CSARKTGTGLMGNTEAFF. Here the CDR3 DNA reads TGCAGTGCTAGAAAGACCGGGACAGGACTTATGGGCAACACTGAAGCTTTCTTT.